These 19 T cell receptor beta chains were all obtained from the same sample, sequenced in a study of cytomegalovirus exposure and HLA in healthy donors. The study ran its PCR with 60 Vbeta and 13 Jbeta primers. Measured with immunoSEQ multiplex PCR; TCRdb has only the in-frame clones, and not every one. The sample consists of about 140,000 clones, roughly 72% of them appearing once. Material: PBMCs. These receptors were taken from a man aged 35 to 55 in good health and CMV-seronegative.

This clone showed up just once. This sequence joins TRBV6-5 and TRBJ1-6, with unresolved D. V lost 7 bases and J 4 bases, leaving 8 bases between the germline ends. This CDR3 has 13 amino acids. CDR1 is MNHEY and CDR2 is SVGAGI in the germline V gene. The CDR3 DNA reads TGTGCCAGCAAACAAGATTATAATTCACCCCTCCACTTT. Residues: CASKQDYNSPLHF.

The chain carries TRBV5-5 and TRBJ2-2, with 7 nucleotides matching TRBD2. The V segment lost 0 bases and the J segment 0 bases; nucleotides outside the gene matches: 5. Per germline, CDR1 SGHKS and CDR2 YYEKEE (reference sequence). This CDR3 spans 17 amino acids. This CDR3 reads CASSLGGAGANTGELFF. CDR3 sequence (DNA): TGTGCCAGCAGCTTGGGAGGGGCGGGAGCGAACACCGGGGAGCTGTTTTTT.

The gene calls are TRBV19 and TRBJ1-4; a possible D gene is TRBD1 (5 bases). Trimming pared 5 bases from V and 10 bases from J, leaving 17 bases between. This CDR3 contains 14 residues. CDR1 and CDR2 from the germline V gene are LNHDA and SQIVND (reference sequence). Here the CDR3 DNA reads TGTGCCAGTAGTGAGAACTCTCAGGGTAGAAAACTGTTTTTT. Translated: CASSENSQGRKLFF.

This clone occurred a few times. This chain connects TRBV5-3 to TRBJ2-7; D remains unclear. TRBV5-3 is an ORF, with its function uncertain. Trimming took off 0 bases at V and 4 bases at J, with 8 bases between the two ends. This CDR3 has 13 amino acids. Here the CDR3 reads CARSLVPLYEQYF. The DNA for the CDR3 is TGTGCCAGAAGCTTGGTTCCCCTTTACGAGCAGTACTTC.

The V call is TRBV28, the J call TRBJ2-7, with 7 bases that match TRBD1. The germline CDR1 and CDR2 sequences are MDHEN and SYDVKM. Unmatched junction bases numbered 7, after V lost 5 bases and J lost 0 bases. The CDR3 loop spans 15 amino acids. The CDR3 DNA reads TGTGCCAGCAGTCGCATCCGGACAGGCTCCTACGAGCAGTACTTC. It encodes CASSRIRTGSYEQYF. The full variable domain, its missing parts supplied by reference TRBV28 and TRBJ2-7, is DVKVTQSSRYLVKRTGEKVFLECVQDMDHENMFWYRQDPGLGLRLIYFSYDVKMKEKGDIPEGYSVSREKKERFSLILESASTNQTSMYLCASSRIRTGSYEQYFGPGTRLTVT.

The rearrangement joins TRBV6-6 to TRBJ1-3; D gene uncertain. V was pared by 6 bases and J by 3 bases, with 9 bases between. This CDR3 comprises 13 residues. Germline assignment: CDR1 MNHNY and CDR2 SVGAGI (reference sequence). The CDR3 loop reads CASSGSGGNTIYF. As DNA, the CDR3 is TGTGCCAGCAGCGGTAGTGGTGGAAACACCATATATTTT.

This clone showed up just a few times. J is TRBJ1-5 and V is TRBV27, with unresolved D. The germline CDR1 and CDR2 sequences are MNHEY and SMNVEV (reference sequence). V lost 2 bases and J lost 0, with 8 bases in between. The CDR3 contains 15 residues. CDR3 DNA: TGTGCCAGCAGTTTAGACTGGTATAGCAATCAGCCCCAGCATTTT. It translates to CASSLDWYSNQPQHF.

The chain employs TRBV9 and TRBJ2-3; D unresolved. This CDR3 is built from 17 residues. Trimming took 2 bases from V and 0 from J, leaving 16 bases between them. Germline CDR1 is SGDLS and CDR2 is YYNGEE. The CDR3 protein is CASSVGYNPPSTDTQYF. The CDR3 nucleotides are TGTGCCAGCAGCGTCGGTTATAATCCCCCAAGCACAGATACGCAGTATTTT.

The CDR3 sequence: CASSPLGDRGPYEQYF. The CDR3, as DNA: TGTGCCAGCAGTCCGCTCGGGGACAGGGGTCCCTACGAGCAGTACTTC. The V and J genes are TRBV27 and TRBJ2-7; TRBD1 matches at 10 bases. The CDR3 runs to 16 residues. V dropped 5 bases and J dropped 2; count of bases not matched to a gene: 9. Germline assignment: CDR1 MNHEY and CDR2 SMNVEV (reference sequence).

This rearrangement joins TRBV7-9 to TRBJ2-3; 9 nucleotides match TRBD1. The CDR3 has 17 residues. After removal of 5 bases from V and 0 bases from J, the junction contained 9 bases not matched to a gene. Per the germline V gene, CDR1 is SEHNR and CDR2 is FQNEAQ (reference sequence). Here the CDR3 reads CASSPRRTGASTDTQYF. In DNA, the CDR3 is TGTGCCAGCAGCCCCCGTCGGACAGGGGCTAGCACAGATACGCAGTATTTT.

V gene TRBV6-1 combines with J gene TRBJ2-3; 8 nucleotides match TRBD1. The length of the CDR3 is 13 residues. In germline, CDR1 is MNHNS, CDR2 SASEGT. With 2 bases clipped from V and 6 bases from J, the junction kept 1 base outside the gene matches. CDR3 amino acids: CASSETGGDTQYF. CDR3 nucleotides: TGTGCCAGCAGTGAAACAGGGGGGGATACGCAGTATTTT.

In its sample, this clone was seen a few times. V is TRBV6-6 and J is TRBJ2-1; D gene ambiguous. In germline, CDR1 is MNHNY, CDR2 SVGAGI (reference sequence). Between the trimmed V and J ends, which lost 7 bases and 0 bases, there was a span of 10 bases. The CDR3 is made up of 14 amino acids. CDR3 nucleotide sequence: TGTGCCAGCACCTCTCCGAGCTCCTACAATGAGCAGTTCTTC. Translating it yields CASTSPSSYNEQFF.

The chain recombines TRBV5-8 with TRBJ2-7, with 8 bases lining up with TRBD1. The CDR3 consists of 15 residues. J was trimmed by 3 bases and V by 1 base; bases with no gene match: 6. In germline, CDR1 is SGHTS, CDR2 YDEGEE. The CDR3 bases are TGTGCCAGCAGCTTGCTGGGGACAGGTGTCTACGAGCAGTACTTC. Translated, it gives CASSLLGTGVYEQYF. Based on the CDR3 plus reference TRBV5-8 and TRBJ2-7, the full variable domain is EAGVTQSPTHLIKTRGQQATLRCSPISGHTSVYWYQQALGLGLQFLLWYDEGEERNRGNFPPRFSGRQFPNYSSELNVNALELEDSALYLCASSLLGTGVYEQYFGPGTRLTVT.

CDR3 DNA: TGTGCCAGCAGCCCTAAGGACATCCTCCTTAAGCAGTACTTC. This codes for CASSPKDILLKQYF. The genes are TRBV14 and TRBJ2-7, with a weak D call TRBD1 (5 bases). Trimming shortened V by 4 bases and J by 8 bases, and 18 bases separated the two germline ends. Looked up from germline, CDR1 is SGHDN and CDR2 is FVKESK. The CDR3 length is 14 residues.

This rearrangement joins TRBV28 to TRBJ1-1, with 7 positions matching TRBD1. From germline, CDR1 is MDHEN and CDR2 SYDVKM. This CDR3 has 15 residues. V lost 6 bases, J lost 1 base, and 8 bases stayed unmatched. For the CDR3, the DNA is TGTGCCAGCAGAACGCCAGGGGGACGGAACACTGAAGCTTTCTTT. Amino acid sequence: CASRTPGGRNTEAFF.

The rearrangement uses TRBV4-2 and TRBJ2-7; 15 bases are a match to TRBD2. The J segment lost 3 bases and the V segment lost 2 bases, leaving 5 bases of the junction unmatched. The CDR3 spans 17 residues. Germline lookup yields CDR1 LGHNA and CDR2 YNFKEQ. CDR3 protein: CASSQLGLAGGSYEQYF. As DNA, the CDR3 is TGTGCCAGCAGCCAACTTGGACTAGCGGGGGGGAGCTACGAGCAGTACTTC.

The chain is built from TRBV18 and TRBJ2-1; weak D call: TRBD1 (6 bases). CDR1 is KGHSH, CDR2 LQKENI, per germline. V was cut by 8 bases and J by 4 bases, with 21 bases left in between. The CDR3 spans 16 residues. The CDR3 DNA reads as TGTGCCAGCCACAGGTCAGGGGACCACCGATACAATGAGCAGTTCTTC. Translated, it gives CASHRSGDHRYNEQFF.

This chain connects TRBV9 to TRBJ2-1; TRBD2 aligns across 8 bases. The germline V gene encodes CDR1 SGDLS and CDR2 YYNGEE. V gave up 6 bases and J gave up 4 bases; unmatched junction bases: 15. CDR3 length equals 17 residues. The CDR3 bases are TGTGCCAGCACCCGCGATGGGGTTCCGGGGGGGTACAATGAGCAGTTCTTC. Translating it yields CASTRDGVPGGYNEQFF.

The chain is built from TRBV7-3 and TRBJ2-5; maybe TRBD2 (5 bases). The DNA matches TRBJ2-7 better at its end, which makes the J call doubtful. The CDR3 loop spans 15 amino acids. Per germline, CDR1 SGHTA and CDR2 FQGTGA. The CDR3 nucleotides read TGTGCCAGCAGCTTAAGTCCGGGGAACTCCTACGAGCAGTACTTC. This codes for CASSLSPGNSYEQYF.